This TCR beta chain comes out of a study of cytomegalovirus exposure and HLA in healthy donors. Study-level points and caveats: In a later analysis, CMV-associated beta chains were mostly HLA-associated, it appeared.

Points on this clone: Antigen: not known. This sample also contains other DNA sequences that code for the same CDR3.

Primers included in the PCR were 60 Vbeta and 13 Jbeta primers. Under the authors' procedure: Per a later analysis, the number of unique TCR beta chains was roughly 87 million, of which roughly 9.9 million were shared. Method: immunoSEQ multiplex PCR; TCRdb's copy keeps in-frame clones and lacks some. That table is the source of V, J and clone size, and D and trimming were worked out from the DNA. The data show approximately 150,000 clones, with 75% seen just once and 11% held by the top ten. This CDR3 region has 14 residues. With 3 bases clipped from V and 4 bases from J, the junction kept 6 bases outside the gene matches. Germline V gene lookup returns CDR1 LNHDA and CDR2 SQIVND (reference sequence).

The source material was PBMCs. The TCR originated in a man aged 18-30 years in good health and CMV-seropositive. V and J are TRBV19 and TRBJ2-7; TRBD2 aligns across 7 bases. In DNA form, the CDR3 reads TGTGCCAGTAGTATCAGCTCGGGGGGATACGAGCAGTACTTC. It encodes CASSISSGGYEQYF.